A selection of T cell receptor beta chains follows, all from one sample in a study of T cells after somatic rescue of genetic block. The table came from immunoSEQ multiplex PCR; TCRdb's copy has only in-frame clones and leaves some out. The sample consists of 80,000 to 90,000 clones, 70% to 90% of them appearing once. Sequenced material: peripheral blood mononuclear cells (PBMCs). The receptors shown here come from a woman younger than 30. Each CDR3 is given with its conserved first and last residue. A D gene is named only where the DNA matches it firmly. Clone size, where shown, is once, few, many, or a class for clones that have expanded.

-,few,TRBV5-1,TRBJ1-4,TGCGCCAGCAGGCCTCCAGGGGCGCCCGGAAAACTGTTTTTT,CASRPPGAPGKLFF
-,-,TRBV27,TRBJ1-2,TGTGCCAGCAGGCCCGACAGTCCAACGCCTTTTAACTATGGCTACACCTTC,CASRPDSPTPFNYGYTF
-,once,TRBV5-1,TRBJ2-7,TGCGCCAGCAGCTTGGAGCGGGTTCCCTCCTACGAGCAGTACTTC,CASSLERVPSYEQYF
TRBD1,-,TRBV7-3,TRBJ1-1,TGTGCCAGCAGCTTAGGGACAGCGAACACTGAAGCTTTCTTT,CASSLGTANTEAFF
TRBD2,-,TRBV5-4,TRBJ2-1,TGTGCCAGCAGCTTGATGGCTAGCGGGAGGGGGAATGAGCAGTTCTTC,CASSLMASGRGNEQFF
-,-,TRBV29-1,TRBJ2-2,TGCAGCGTTAGGATCACCGGGGAGCTGTTTTTT,CSVRITGELFF
-,-,TRBV30,TRBJ1-3,TGTGCCTGGGCCCCGCAACAGCTTCGCTCTGGAAACACCATATATTTT,CAWAPQQLRSGNTIYF
TRBD1,-,TRBV6-7,TRBJ2-1,TGTGCCAGCAGTTTGTACAGGGGTACTTACAATGAGCAGTTCTTC,CASSLYRGTYNEQFF
-,-,TRBV18,TRBJ1-1,TGTGCCAGCTCACGGGCGGGGGTGAACACTGAAGCTTTCTTT,CASSRAGVNTEAFF
-,-,TRBV6-1,TRBJ2-5,TGTGCCAGCAGTGGGACAGATCAAGAGACCCAGTACTTC,CASSGTDQETQYF
-,-,TRBV28,TRBJ2-7,TGTGCCAGCAGTGGCCTCGGCGTTCCCGCCTACGAGCAGTACTTC,CASSGLGVPAYEQYF